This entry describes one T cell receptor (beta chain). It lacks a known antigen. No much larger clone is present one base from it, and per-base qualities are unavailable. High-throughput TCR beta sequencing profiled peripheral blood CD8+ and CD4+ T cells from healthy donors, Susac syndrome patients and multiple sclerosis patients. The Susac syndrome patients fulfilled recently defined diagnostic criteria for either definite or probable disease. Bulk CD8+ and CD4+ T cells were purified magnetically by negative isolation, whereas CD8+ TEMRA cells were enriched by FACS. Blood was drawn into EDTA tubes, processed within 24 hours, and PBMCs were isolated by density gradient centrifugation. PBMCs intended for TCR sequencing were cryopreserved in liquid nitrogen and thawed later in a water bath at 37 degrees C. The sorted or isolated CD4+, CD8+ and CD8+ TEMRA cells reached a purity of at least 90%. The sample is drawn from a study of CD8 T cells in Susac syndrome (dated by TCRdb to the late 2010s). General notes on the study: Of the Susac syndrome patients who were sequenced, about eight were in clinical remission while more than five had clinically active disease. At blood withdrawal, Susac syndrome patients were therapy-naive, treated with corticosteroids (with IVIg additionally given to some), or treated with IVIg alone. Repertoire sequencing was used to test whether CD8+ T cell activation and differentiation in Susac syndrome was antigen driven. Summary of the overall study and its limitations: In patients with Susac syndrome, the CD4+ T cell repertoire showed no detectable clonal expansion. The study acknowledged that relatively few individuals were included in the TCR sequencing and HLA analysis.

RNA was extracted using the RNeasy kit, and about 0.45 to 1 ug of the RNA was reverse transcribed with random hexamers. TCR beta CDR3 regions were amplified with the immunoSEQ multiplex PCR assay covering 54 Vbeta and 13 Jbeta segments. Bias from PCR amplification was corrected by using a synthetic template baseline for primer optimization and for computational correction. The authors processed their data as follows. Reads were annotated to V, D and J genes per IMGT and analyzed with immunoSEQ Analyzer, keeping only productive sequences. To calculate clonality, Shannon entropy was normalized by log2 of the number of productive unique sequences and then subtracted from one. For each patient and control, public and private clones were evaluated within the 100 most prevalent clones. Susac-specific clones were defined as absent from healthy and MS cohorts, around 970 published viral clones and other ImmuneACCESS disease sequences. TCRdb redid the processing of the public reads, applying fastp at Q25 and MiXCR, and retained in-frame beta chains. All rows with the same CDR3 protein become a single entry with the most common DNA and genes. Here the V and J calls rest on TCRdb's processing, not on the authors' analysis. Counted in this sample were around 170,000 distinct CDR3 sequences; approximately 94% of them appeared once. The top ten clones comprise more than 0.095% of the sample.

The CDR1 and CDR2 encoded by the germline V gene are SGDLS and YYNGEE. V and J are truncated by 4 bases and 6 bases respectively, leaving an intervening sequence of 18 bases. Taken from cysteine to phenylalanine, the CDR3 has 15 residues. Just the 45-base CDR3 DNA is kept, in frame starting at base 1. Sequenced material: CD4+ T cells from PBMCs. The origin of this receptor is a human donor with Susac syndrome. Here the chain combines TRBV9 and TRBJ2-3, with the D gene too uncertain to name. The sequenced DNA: TGTGCCAGCAGCCCCCCCGGAAGAGGCCTGGATACGCAGTATTTT. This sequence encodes CASSPPGRGLDTQYF. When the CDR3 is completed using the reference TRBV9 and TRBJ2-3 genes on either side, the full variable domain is DSGVTQTPKHLITATGQRVTLRCSPRSGDLSVYWYQQSLDQGLQFLIQYYNGEERAKGNILERFSAQQFPDLHSELNLSSLELGDSALYFCASSPPGRGLDTQYFGPGTRLTVL.